Below, 3 T cell receptor beta chains from the same sample are listed, as sequenced in a study of beta chain features in type 1 diabetes. Expressed TCRB transcripts were sequenced after all isolated RNA was converted to cDNA. TCRdb keeps only in-frame clones here, not all; method: immunoSEQ multiplex PCR. The sample lists about 620,000 clones, around 15% seen once, with under 0.095% in the top ten. The sequencing input was naive CD4+ T cells from blood. The receptors derive from a man younger than 30 in good health.

The genes are TRBV5-1 and TRBJ1-6; a weak D match, TRBD1 (5 bases). Germline CDR1 is SGHRS and CDR2 is YFSETQ. This CDR3 comprises 15 residues. Trimming pared 1 base from V and 7 bases from J, leaving 12 bases between. CDR3 DNA: TGCGCCAGCAGCTTGTCCGGGGCTGGGAATTCACCCCTCCACTTT. Protein sequence: CASSLSGAGNSPLHF.

The chain combines TRBV6-5 with TRBJ2-1; 7 nucleotides match TRBD2. This CDR3 spans 12 amino acids. Germline V gene lookup returns CDR1 MNHEY and CDR2 SVGAGI. The ends lost 2 bases at V and 12 bases at J; junction bases unmatched: 4. The CDR3 loop is CASSYGLGRQFF. As DNA, the CDR3 is TGTGCCAGCAGTTACGGACTAGGGAGGCAGTTCTTC.

This rearrangement joins TRBV6-5 to TRBJ1-2, with 9 nucleotides matching TRBD1. V was clipped by 0 bases and J by 4 bases; unmatched bases: 3. The CDR3 loop spans 15 amino acids. From germline, CDR1 is MNHEY and CDR2 SVGAGI. For the CDR3, the DNA is TGTGCCAGCAGTTACTCAACAGGGGGCATCTATGGCTACACCTTC. It yields the protein CASSYSTGGIYGYTF.